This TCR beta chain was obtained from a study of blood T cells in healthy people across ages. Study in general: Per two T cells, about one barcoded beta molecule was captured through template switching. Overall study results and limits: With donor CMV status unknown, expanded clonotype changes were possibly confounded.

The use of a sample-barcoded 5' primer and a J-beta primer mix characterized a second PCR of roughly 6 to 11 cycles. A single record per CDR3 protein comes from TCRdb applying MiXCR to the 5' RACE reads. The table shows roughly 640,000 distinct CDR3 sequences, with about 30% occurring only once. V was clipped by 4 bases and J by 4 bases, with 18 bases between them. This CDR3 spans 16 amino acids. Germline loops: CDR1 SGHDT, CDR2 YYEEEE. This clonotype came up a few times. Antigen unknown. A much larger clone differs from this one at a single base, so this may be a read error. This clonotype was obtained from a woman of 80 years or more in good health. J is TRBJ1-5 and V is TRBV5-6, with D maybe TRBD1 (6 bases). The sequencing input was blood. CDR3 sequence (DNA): TGTGCCAGCAGCCTTTTGACCGACAGGCGTAATCAGCCCCAGCATTTT. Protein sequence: CASSLLTDRRNQPQHF. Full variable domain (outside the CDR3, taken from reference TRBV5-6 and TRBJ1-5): DAGVTQSPTHLIKTRGQQVTLRCSPKSGHDTVSWYQQALGQGPQFIFQYYEEEERQRGNFPDRFSGHQFPNYSSELNVNALLLGDSALYLCASSLLTDRRNQPQHFGDGTRLSIL.